This T cell receptor (beta chain) originates from a study of regulatory T cells in long-lasting Graves disease. Overall study results and limits: Persistent patients had more shared public clonotypes (about 2,800) than new patients (about 880). Favored usage of TRBV28, TRBJ1-2 and TRBJ2-5 was recorded in persistent disease.

This clonotype was picked up many times. The antigen remains unidentified. Time point given: persistent/refractory GD, antithyroid drugs over 5 years with positive TRAb. From RNA extracted from PBMCs, the TCR library was made. One endocrinology department in Xi'an, China, was where patients came from. The trim removed 4 bases at V and 5 bases at J, leaving 4 bases unmatched. The CDR3 has 13 amino acids. Germline CDR1 and CDR2: SQVTM and ANQGSEA. The TCR beta library used iRepertoire HTBI primers with Arm-PCR amplification of CDR3. Each CDR3 protein is one row after TCRdb ran MiXCR on the multiplex PCR reads. The sample yields roughly 700,000 distinct CDR3 sequences, about 32% seen once.

This specimen was peripheral blood mononuclear cells (PBMCs), taken when the disease was refractory, from a patient treated with antithyroid drugs. The V call is TRBV29-1, the J call TRBJ2-7; 11 nucleotides match TRBD2. The clonotype was recovered from a female donor with Graves disease. This chain's CDR3 is CSVATGLADEQYF. CDR3 nucleotide sequence: TGCAGCGTTGCGACGGGACTAGCGGACGAGCAGTACTTC.